Shown below are 9 T cell receptor beta chains from a single sample sequenced in a study of blood T cell repertoires in COVID-19. Generated by immunoSEQ multiplex PCR, the TCRdb table keeps only in-frame clones and is missing some. The sample lists about 170,000 clones; roughly 84% were seen once. The sequencing input was peripheral blood. The receptors derive from a human donor with acute or convalescent COVID-19. The donor label of this sample is uncertain.

The chain joins TRBV5-1 to TRBJ2-5; TRBD2 matches at 14 bases. Germline lookup yields CDR1 SGHRS and CDR2 YFSETQ. The length of the CDR3 is 17 residues. With V trimmed by 2 bases and J by 5 bases, 8 bases remained unmatched. The CDR3 protein is CASSFGLAGGIMETQYF. DNA of the CDR3: TGCGCCAGCAGCTTCGGACTAGCGGGAGGAATTATGGAGACCCAGTACTTC.

CDR3: CASSYSPGYYEQYF. The CDR3 nucleotides are TGTGCCAGCAGTTACTCTCCGGGTTACTACGAGCAGTACTTC. The chain employs TRBV6-6 and TRBJ2-7; no definite D call. Deletions cut 0 bases from V and 3 bases from J, with 9 bases between. Germline CDR1 reads MNHNY; CDR2 reads SVGAGI (reference sequence). CDR3 length: 14 amino acids.

CDR3 sequence: CAWGTGGKIQPQHF. CDR3 sequence (DNA): TGTGCCTGGGGGACAGGGGGAAAGATCCAGCCCCAGCATTTT. V gene TRBV30 combines with J gene TRBJ1-5; 11 bases are a match to TRBD1. Germline V gives CDR1 GTSNPN, CDR2 SVGIG (reference sequence). V was clipped by 5 bases and J by 7 bases; unmatched bases: 7. The CDR3 has 14 amino acids.

The chain employs TRBV3-1 (or the pseudogene TRBV3-2) and TRBJ1-6; 10 bases match TRBD1. CDR1 and CDR2 (germline): LGHDT, YNNKEL (reference sequence). V gave up 5 bases and J gave up 10 bases; unmatched junction bases: 5. The CDR3 totals 14 residues. The chain's CDR3 is CASSSGTGDSPLHF. CDR3 nucleotide sequence: TGTGCCAGCAGCTCCGGGACAGGGGACTCACCCCTCCACTTT.

The genes are TRBV9 and TRBJ2-6; 9 bases are a match to TRBD1. CDR3 length: 18 residues. The ends lost 0 bases at V and 0 bases at J; junction bases unmatched: 4. The germline CDR1 and CDR2 sequences are SGDLS and YYNGEE. CDR3 protein: CASSVATGGFSGANVLTF. Here the CDR3 DNA reads TGTGCCAGCAGCGTAGCGACAGGGGGGTTCTCTGGGGCCAACGTCCTGACTTTC.

The table lists this clone with a count of one. The chain is built from TRBV6-1 and TRBJ1-1, with D possibly TRBD1 on 6 matching bases. This CDR3 spans 17 amino acids. Deletions cut 4 bases from V and 1 base from J, with 19 bases between. Germline CDR1 reads MNHNS; CDR2 reads SASEGT. The CDR3 spells CASSGQGLIQRNTEAFF. The DNA for the CDR3 is TGTGCCAGCAGTGGGCAGGGGCTCATTCAAAGGAACACTGAAGCTTTCTTT.

This clone was detected once. The chain carries TRBV3-1 (or the pseudogene TRBV3-2) and TRBJ2-1; D perhaps matches TRBD2 (6 bases). V dropped 3 bases and J dropped 5 bases, with 17 bases sitting between them. The CDR3 totals 16 residues. Germline V gene data show CDR1 as LGHDT and CDR2 as YNNKEL (reference sequence). The CDR3 region is CASSQSLAFGHNEQFF. In DNA form, the CDR3 reads TGTGCCAGCAGCCAGTCACTAGCATTCGGGCACAATGAGCAGTTCTTC.

The chain combines TRBV19 with TRBJ2-3, with 9 bases fitting TRBD1. Trimming removed 7 bases from V and 5 bases from J; junction bases left unmatched: 10. The CDR3 covers 15 residues. CDR1 is LNHDA and CDR2 is SQIVND in the germline V gene (reference sequence). The DNA of the CDR3 is TGTGCCAGTACCGCACAGGGGGCTGGGGAAGATACGCAGTATTTT. Amino acid sequence: CASTAQGAGEDTQYF. Together with reference TRBV19 and TRBJ2-3, the CDR3 gives the full variable domain: DGGITQSPKYLFRKEGQNVTLSCEQNLNHDAMYWYRQDPGQGLRLIYYSQIVNDFQKGDIAEGYSVSREKKESFPLTVTSAQKNPTAFYLCASTAQGAGEDTQYFGPGTRLTVL.

The chain couples TRBV19 to TRBJ2-5; TRBD2 matches at 8 bases. Trimming cost V 9 bases and J 1 base; bases outside gene matches: 7. Germline CDR1 and CDR2: LNHDA and SQIVND (reference sequence). The CDR3 spans 14 residues. CDR3 sequence (DNA): TGTGCCAGCCGGAAGCGGGGGCCCCAAGAGACCCAGTACTTC. Translation: CASRKRGPQETQYF.